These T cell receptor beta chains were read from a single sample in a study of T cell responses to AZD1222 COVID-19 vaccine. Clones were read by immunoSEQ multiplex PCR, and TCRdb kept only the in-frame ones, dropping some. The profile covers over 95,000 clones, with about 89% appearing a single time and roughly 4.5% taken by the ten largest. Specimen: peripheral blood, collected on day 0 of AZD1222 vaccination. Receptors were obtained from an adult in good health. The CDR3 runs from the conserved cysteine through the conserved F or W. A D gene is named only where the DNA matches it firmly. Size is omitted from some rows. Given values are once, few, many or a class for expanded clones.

DNA: TGTGCCAGCAGCCGGGGAGTCGAAGCTTTCTTT
CDR3: CASSRGVEAFF
V: TRBV3-1/TRBV3-2
J: TRBJ1-1
size: NA
D: NA

DNA: TGTGCCAGCAGCCCTTGGACAGGCTACAATGAGCAGTTCTTC
CDR3: CASSPWTGYNEQFF
V: TRBV3-1/TRBV3-2
J: TRBJ2-1
size: NA
D: TRBD1

DNA: TGCGCCAGCAGCATAATAGGCGGAATAGGGCAAGAGACCCAGTACTTC
CDR3: CASSIIGGIGQETQYF
V: TRBV4-1
J: TRBJ2-5
size: NA
D: NA

DNA: TGTGCCAGCACCGAGGACAGGGAGGCAGAGACCCAGTACTTC
CDR3: CASTEDREAETQYF
V: TRBV28
J: TRBJ2-5
size: NA
D: TRBD1

DNA: TGTGCCAGCAGCTCCCACACTGAAGCTTTCTTT
CDR3: CASSSHTEAFF
V: TRBV28
J: TRBJ1-1
size: NA
D: NA

DNA: TGTGCCAGCAGCTGGACCCGGGACAGGGGGACTGGGGCCAACGTCCTGACTTTC
CDR3: CASSWTRDRGTGANVLTF
V: TRBV5-6
J: TRBJ2-6
size: NA
D: TRBD1

DNA: TGTGCCAGCAGTCCCCGACAGGGATATCGAGCTGAAGCTTTCTTT
CDR3: CASSPRQGYRAEAFF
V: TRBV6-5
J: TRBJ1-1
size: NA
D: TRBD1

DNA: TGTGCCAGCAGTTTATCGATCAGGGGTGGGAGCTCCTATAATTCACCCCTCCACTTT
CDR3: CASSLSIRGGSSYNSPLHF
V: TRBV27
J: TRBJ1-6
size: NA
D: NA

DNA: TGTGCCAGCAGCCAGGGGGCTCGGGAGACCCAGTACTTC
CDR3: CASSQGARETQYF
V: TRBV3-1/TRBV3-2
J: TRBJ2-5
size: NA
D: NA

DNA: TGCAGTGCTAGTACTAGCGGGAGTTACAATGAGCAGTTCTTC
CDR3: CSASTSGSYNEQFF
V: TRBV20-1
J: TRBJ2-1
size: NA
D: TRBD2

DNA: TGTGCCAGTAGTATAGGGGGGGGCGGTCAGAATGAGCAGTTCTTC
CDR3: CASSIGGGGQNEQFF
V: TRBV19
J: TRBJ2-1
size: NA
D: NA

DNA: TGTGCCAGTAGTTACAACTATAACTATGGCTACACCTTC
CDR3: CASSYNYNYGYTF
V: TRBV19
J: TRBJ1-2
size: once
D: NA

DNA: TGTGCCAGCAGCTTGGGGTGGAATTCACCCCTCCACTTT
CDR3: CASSLGWNSPLHF
V: TRBV5-6
J: TRBJ1-6
size: once
D: NA

DNA: TGTGCCAGCAGTGAGGGGTTCTATGGCTACACCTTC
CDR3: CASSEGFYGYTF
V: TRBV2
J: TRBJ1-2
size: NA
D: NA

DNA: TGTGCCAGTAGTCCAGATGGAGGATTAGGGGAAAAACTGTTTTTT
CDR3: CASSPDGGLGEKLFF
V: TRBV19
J: TRBJ1-4
size: NA
D: NA

DNA: TGTGCCAGCAGCGTAGCCTCAGGGGCTGGAAACACCATATATTTT
CDR3: CASSVASGAGNTIYF
V: TRBV9
J: TRBJ1-3
size: NA
D: NA

DNA: TGTGCCAGCAGCTTGGGAACAGGGGGAGATGGCTACACCTTC
CDR3: CASSLGTGGDGYTF
V: TRBV5-5
J: TRBJ1-2
size: NA
D: TRBD1

DNA: TGTGCCAGCAGTGGAAGGGGGCTCGGGAACACTGAAGCTTTCTTT
CDR3: CASSGRGLGNTEAFF
V: TRBV27
J: TRBJ1-1
size: NA
D: TRBD1

DNA: TGTGCCAGCAGCCAAGCGAGGGTCCCCGAGCAGTACTTC
CDR3: CASSQARVPEQYF
V: TRBV4-2
J: TRBJ2-7
size: NA
D: NA

DNA: TGTGCCAGCAGCTTAGATAGGCCTGAGCAGTTCTTC
CDR3: CASSLDRPEQFF
V: TRBV7-9
J: TRBJ2-1
size: NA
D: NA

DNA: TGTGCCAGCAGTTACCAGGCAGCAACTAATGAAAAACTGTTTTTT
CDR3: CASSYQAATNEKLFF
V: TRBV6-5
J: TRBJ1-4
size: NA
D: NA

DNA: TGTGCCAGCAGTCCCACCCTACAGTATACGCAGTATTTT
CDR3: CASSPTLQYTQYF
V: TRBV6-2/TRBV6-3
J: TRBJ2-3
size: NA
D: NA

DNA: TGTGCCAGCAGAAGGGACAGGGGGTATAATGAGCAGTTCTTC
CDR3: CASRRDRGYNEQFF
V: TRBV7-6
J: TRBJ2-1
size: NA
D: TRBD1

DNA: TGTGCCAGCAGCTTAAATGGGGGACCGGGCCAGCCCCAGCATTTT
CDR3: CASSLNGGPGQPQHF
V: TRBV7-3
J: TRBJ1-5
size: NA
D: NA

DNA: TGTGCCAGCAGTCGCCCGGGACAGGGCTTCAACGAGCAGTACTTC
CDR3: CASSRPGQGFNEQYF
V: TRBV6-5
J: TRBJ2-7
size: NA
D: TRBD1

DNA: TGTGCCAGCAGCTCCCGGACAGGGGGCATGGACTATGGCTACACCTTC
CDR3: CASSSRTGGMDYGYTF
V: TRBV7-9
J: TRBJ1-2
size: once
D: TRBD1

DNA: TGTGCCAGTAGATACAGGGGCACCGGGGAGCTGTTTTTT
CDR3: CASRYRGTGELFF
V: TRBV19
J: TRBJ2-2
size: NA
D: TRBD1

DNA: TGTGCCTGGAGTGTGAAAGGCCAGCGCTATGAAGCTTTCTTT
CDR3: CAWSVKGQRYEAFF
V: TRBV30
J: TRBJ1-1
size: NA
D: NA

DNA: TGTGCCAGCAGTTTTGTGGGCCGCTATGGCTACACCTTC
CDR3: CASSFVGRYGYTF
V: TRBV12-3/TRBV12-4
J: TRBJ1-2
size: NA
D: NA

DNA: TGTGCCAGCAGGCCCCAGGGGTCCCTGAACACTGAAGCTTTCTTT
CDR3: CASRPQGSLNTEAFF
V: TRBV7-9
J: TRBJ1-1
size: NA
D: NA

DNA: TGTGCCAGCAGCTTATCGGGGGTATTGGGAGAAAAACTGTTTTTT
CDR3: CASSLSGVLGEKLFF
V: TRBV7-2
J: TRBJ1-4
size: NA
D: NA

DNA: TGTGCCAGCAGCCAAGCTCTCCGGGGGGCGACCTATGGCTACACCTTC
CDR3: CASSQALRGATYGYTF
V: TRBV14
J: TRBJ1-2
size: NA
D: NA

DNA: TGTGCCAGTAGCACGGACGGGAATAGCAATCAGCCCCAGCATTTT
CDR3: CASSTDGNSNQPQHF
V: TRBV19
J: TRBJ1-5
size: NA
D: NA

DNA: TGTGCCAGCAGTTACCAGAAGGGACAGAACTACGAGCAGTACTTC
CDR3: CASSYQKGQNYEQYF
V: TRBV6-5
J: TRBJ2-7
size: few
D: TRBD1

DNA: TGTGCCAGCAGCGATCAGGGTCTGGAAAACACCATATATTTT
CDR3: CASSDQGLENTIYF
V: TRBV9
J: TRBJ1-3
size: NA
D: NA

DNA: TGTGCCAGCACCGAGGGGGGACAAAGCTCCTACGAGCAGTACTTC
CDR3: CASTEGGQSSYEQYF
V: TRBV25-1
J: TRBJ2-7
size: NA
D: NA

DNA: TGTGCCGTTCGCCGGGGGGGGTACGCTGAAGCTTTCTTT
CDR3: CAVRRGGYAEAFF
V: TRBV6-5
J: TRBJ1-1
size: few
D: NA

DNA: TGCGCCAGCAGCCTCAAGTCGCCCGGGCGGGATGGCTACACCTTC
CDR3: CASSLKSPGRDGYTF
V: TRBV4-3
J: TRBJ1-2
size: few
D: NA

DNA: TGTGCCAGCTCACCCGCTGTGTGGGGGGTGAGCACAGATACGCAGTATTTT
CDR3: CASSPAVWGVSTDTQYF
V: TRBV18
J: TRBJ2-3
size: NA
D: NA

DNA: TGTGCCAGCAGCTTGGCCAAGGGGGGGCCCGGGGAGCTGTTTTTT
CDR3: CASSLAKGGPGELFF
V: TRBV5-4
J: TRBJ2-2
size: NA
D: NA

DNA: TGTGCCAGCAGCAGGGGGCAGGGCTATGGCTACACCTTC
CDR3: CASSRGQGYGYTF
V: TRBV5-6
J: TRBJ1-2
size: once
D: TRBD1

DNA: TGTGCCAGCACAGGCAGTAGCTACGAGCAGTACTTC
CDR3: CASTGSSYEQYF
V: TRBV6-5
J: TRBJ2-7
size: NA
D: NA

DNA: TGTGCCAGCAGTTTTTTATCGTTCTCTTCCACCGGGGAGCTGTTTTTT
CDR3: CASSFLSFSSTGELFF
V: TRBV27
J: TRBJ2-2
size: NA
D: NA

DNA: TGTGCCAGCAGCAGGACTAGCGGGGCGGCCATGATTCAGTACTTC
CDR3: CASSRTSGAAMIQYF
V: TRBV7-8
J: TRBJ2-4
size: once
D: TRBD2

DNA: TGTGCCAGCAGCCCCCCGACTAGCCGGAACACCGGGGAGCTGTTTTTT
CDR3: CASSPPTSRNTGELFF
V: TRBV7-9
J: TRBJ2-2
size: NA
D: TRBD2

DNA: TGCGCCAGCAGCCGGGACCTGTCGACGGAGTTGAACACTGAAGCTTTCTTT
CDR3: CASSRDLSTELNTEAFF
V: TRBV4-3
J: TRBJ1-1
size: NA
D: NA

DNA: TGTGCCAGCAGCCCACCCCCAGGGGACCCAAACAATGAGCAGTTCTTC
CDR3: CASSPPPGDPNNEQFF
V: TRBV7-3
J: TRBJ2-1
size: once
D: NA

DNA: TGCGCCAGCAGCCGCCTGAGGGCCTATGGCTACACCTTC
CDR3: CASSRLRAYGYTF
V: TRBV5-1
J: TRBJ1-2
size: NA
D: NA

DNA: TGTGCCAGCAGCAGTCAGGCATACACTGAAGCTTTCTTT
CDR3: CASSSQAYTEAFF
V: TRBV7-6
J: TRBJ1-1
size: NA
D: NA

DNA: TGTGCCAGCAGCGTAGGCGCAAAGGGGGCGCGAACTAATGAAAAACTGTTTTTT
CDR3: CASSVGAKGARTNEKLFF
V: TRBV9
J: TRBJ1-4
size: NA
D: TRBD1

DNA: TGTGCCAGCAGTTACCTTGGGGGAGCGGGTGAAGCTTTCTTT
CDR3: CASSYLGGAGEAFF
V: TRBV6-5
J: TRBJ1-1
size: once
D: NA

DNA: TGCGCCAGCAGTTGGGCGGGGTACACTGAAGCTTTCTTT
CDR3: CASSWAGYTEAFF
V: TRBV5-1
J: TRBJ1-1
size: once
D: NA

DNA: TGTGCCAGCAGTTTCACCGGGACAGGTTACTCACCCCTCCACTTT
CDR3: CASSFTGTGYSPLHF
V: TRBV27
J: TRBJ1-6
size: NA
D: TRBD1

DNA: TGTGCCAGCAGCTTTTTTGGGGGGGGCACTAGCACAGATACGCAGTATTTT
CDR3: CASSFFGGGTSTDTQYF
V: TRBV11-2
J: TRBJ2-3
size: NA
D: NA

DNA: TGTGCCAGTAGTATAGCCGGACAGGTTGGGAGTGGCTACACCTTC
CDR3: CASSIAGQVGSGYTF
V: TRBV19
J: TRBJ1-2
size: NA
D: TRBD1